These 3 T cell receptor beta chains share one sample of origin, sequenced in a study of cytomegalovirus exposure and HLA in healthy donors. Primers included in the PCR were 60 Vbeta and 13 Jbeta primers. Measured with immunoSEQ multiplex PCR; TCRdb has only the in-frame clones, and not every one. The sample has more than 85,000 clones; around 80% are singletons. The specimen was PBMCs. The receptors were gathered from a young woman in good health and CMV-seronegative.

The sample holds a few counts of this clone. V is TRBV5-6 and J is TRBJ1-1; TRBD1 might be the D (6 bases). With 6 bases removed from V and 1 base from J, the gap between germline ends came to 13 bases. In germline, CDR1 is SGHDT, CDR2 YYEEEE. This CDR3 comprises 14 residues. The CDR3 loop reads CASNYRVGNTEAFF. The CDR3 DNA follows: TGTGCCAGCAACTACAGGGTCGGGAACACTGAAGCTTTCTTT.

CDR3 protein: CASSPPGRGDTDTQYF. The CDR3 region has the DNA TGTGCCAGCAGCCCCCCTGGGCGGGGGGACACAGATACGCAGTATTTT. The V and J genes are TRBV7-2 and TRBJ2-3; 8 bases fit TRBD2. The ends lost 5 bases at V and 2 bases at J; junction bases unmatched: 9. Germline V gene data show CDR1 as SGHTA and CDR2 as FQGNSA. The CDR3 consists of 16 residues.

V gene TRBV5-1 combines with J gene TRBJ2-7, with 8 bases identical to TRBD2. Germline CDR1 SGHRS, CDR2 YFSETQ. CDR3 length: 15 amino acids. Trimming cost V 0 bases and J 0 bases; bases outside gene matches: 2. Written as DNA, the CDR3 is TGCGCCAGCAGCTTGGGCGGGGGGCCCTCCTACGAGCAGTACTTC. It specifies CASSLGGGPSYEQYF.